This entry is about one T cell receptor beta chain. The antigen remains undetermined. V shed 0 bases, J shed 3 bases, and the junction held 7 bases outside the gene matches. Germline assignment: CDR1 SGHRS and CDR2 YFSETQ. There are 16 residues in the CDR3. This record comes from a study of cytotoxic CD8 clonotypes in ibrutinib-treated CLL. For the study at large: IGHV unmutated roughly 17; relapsed/refractory fewer than 13; treatment-naive more than 14. Samples had a mean of approximately 240,000 productive templates and more than 85,000 productive rearrangements. Study-wide results and limits: The study found baseline clonality above age-matched healthy donors, tracking circulating CD8+ T-cell counts.

The repertoire was sequenced with immunoSEQ multiplex PCR; TCRdb's copy has only in-frame clones and lacks some. The table has 65,000 to 90,000 clones, roughly 83% seen once; the top ten hold less than 40%. This receptor was identified in a human donor with chronic lymphocytic leukemia. The sequencing here drew on PBMCs, taken after 24 months of ibrutinib treatment. The J gene is TRBJ2-3, the V gene TRBV5-1; 7 nucleotides align to TRBD1. CDR3 nucleotide sequence: TGCGCCAGCAGCTTGGGAGGCAACAGGGGTACAGATACGCAGTATTTT. Translated, it gives CASSLGGNRGTDTQYF.